The 23 T cell receptor beta chains presented below share a single source sample, sequenced in a study of T cells in Graves' hyperthyroidism and ophthalmopathy. What was amplified from RNA transcripts were TCR beta CDR3 regions. The HTBI primer set served for first-round RT-PCR of the TCR CDR3. TCRdb reanalysed the multiplex PCR reads using MiXCR and keeps one entry per CDR3 protein. There are about 610,000 distinct CDR3 sequences in the sample; 14% to 15% occur only once, and about 4% lies in the top ten. Sequencing was done on a sample of blood. The receptor source for this set is a woman aged 35 to 49 with Graves' ophthalmopathy.

This clonotype was detected ten times or more. This sequence joins TRBV28 and TRBJ2-7, with 10 bases that match TRBD1. The V and J ends lost 5 bases and 1 base, in that order; junction bases with no gene match: 5. This CDR3 has 15 residues. Germline V gives CDR1 MDHEN, CDR2 SYDVKM. The CDR3 loop reads CASSPRTGGSYEQYF. The CDR3 DNA reads as TGTGCCAGCAGTCCCAGGACAGGGGGGTCCTACGAGCAGTACTTC.

This clonotype was counted only a few times. The chain links TRBV7-9 to TRBJ2-2, with a possible D match to TRBD1 (6 bases). Per the germline V gene, CDR1 is SEHNR and CDR2 is FQNEAQ (reference sequence). Trimming took 6 bases from V and 0 from J, leaving 11 bases between them. CDR3 length: 15 amino acids. The CDR3 is CASRQGPANTGELFF. The CDR3 DNA is TGTGCCAGCAGACAGGGCCCCGCGAACACCGGGGAGCTGTTTTTT.

This clonotype was recorded a few times. V and J are TRBV20-1 and TRBJ2-7; 7 bases match TRBD1. Germline loops: CDR1 DFQATT, CDR2 SNEGSKA (reference sequence). The CDR3 has 16 amino acids. J was trimmed by 0 bases and V by 5 bases; bases with no gene match: 13. The CDR3 reads CSASEFDRAISYEQYF. The CDR3 DNA follows: TGCAGTGCTTCTGAATTCGACAGGGCGATCTCCTACGAGCAGTACTTC.

Turning to this clonotype: A single base separates this from a much larger clone, so it may be a read error. The chain recombines TRBV28 with TRBJ2-7; D unresolved. Germline CDR1 MDHEN, CDR2 SYDVKM. The CDR3 is made up of 12 amino acids. V shed 7 bases and J shed 2 bases, with 9 bases lying between them. The CDR3 loop is CASKTRTYEQYF. For the CDR3, the DNA is TGTGCCAGCAAAACAAGAACCTACGAGCAGTACTTC. Full variable domain (missing parts from reference TRBV28 and TRBJ2-7): DVKVTQSSRYLVKRTGEKVFLECVQDMDHENMFWYRQDPGLGLRLIYFSYDVKMKEKGDIPEGYSVSREKKERFSLILESASTNQTSMYLCASKTRTYEQYFGPGTRLTVT.

This clonotype was found many times. The chain's CDR3 is CASTPTGREPQHF. CDR3 nucleotides: TGTGCCAGCACCCCGACAGGGAGAGAGCCCCAGCATTTT. This chain joins TRBV12-3 or TRBV12-4 and TRBJ1-5; 7 bases align to TRBD1. The junction had 8 bases not matched to a gene; V was cut back by 7 bases and J by 8 bases. The CDR3 totals 13 residues.

This clonotype came up many times. The chain is built from TRBV7-9 and TRBJ1-1; a possible D gene is TRBD1 (5 bases). The CDR3 has 15 amino acids. Germline lookup yields CDR1 SEHNR and CDR2 FQNEAQ (reference sequence). Between the trimmed V and J ends, which lost 5 bases and 4 bases, there was a span of 17 bases. This chain's CDR3 is CASSLFGGGTTEAFF. The CDR3 DNA reads as TGTGCCAGCAGCCTTTTCGGGGGGGGTACCACTGAAGCTTTCTTT.

In its sample, this clonotype was seen many times. The rearrangement links TRBV6-4 to TRBJ2-2; possible D gene TRBD2, 5 bases. Trimming removed 1 base at V and 5 bases at J, with 5 bases between. Looked up from germline, CDR1 is MRHNA and CDR2 is SNTAGT. The CDR3 has 13 residues. The CDR3 DNA sequence: TGTGCCAGCAGTGACTGGAGGACCGGGGAGCTGTTTTTT. Protein sequence: CASSDWRTGELFF.

Comments on this clonotype: A read error is possible here, since a much larger clone lies one base away. The DNA for the CDR3 is TGTGCCAGCAGTGGGGGAAGTCGGAATGAGCAGCTCTTC. Its protein is CASSGGSRNEQLF. This chain connects TRBV25-1 to TRBJ2-1, with no clear D. Germline V gene data show CDR1 as MGHDK and CDR2 as SYGVNS. This CDR3 is built from 13 residues.

This clonotype was seen a handful of times. This chain links TRBV12-5 with TRBJ1-2; the D gene is possibly TRBD1 (5 bases). The CDR3 spans 13 residues. The germline V and J ends were trimmed by 6 bases and 5 bases, with 13 bases remaining between them. The V gene's germline CDR1 is LGHNT and CDR2 FRNRAP. The CDR3 DNA reads TGTGCTAGTGGCTTAGACAGTTTTTATGGCTACACCTTC. Translated: CASGLDSFYGYTF.

This clonotype was counted many times. The chain is built from TRBV6-1 and TRBJ2-5; possibly TRBD2 for D (7 bases). Trimming pared 8 bases from V and 1 base from J, leaving 8 bases between. The CDR3 contains 12 residues. From germline, CDR1 is MNHNS and CDR2 SASEGT. The CDR3 DNA sequence: TGTGCCAGCGGGGGGGCCCAAGAGACCCAGTACTTC. It codes for CASGGAQETQYF.

The rearrangement joins TRBV19 to TRBJ2-7, with a weak D call TRBD1 (6 bases). Germline V CDR1 and CDR2: LNHDA, SQIVND (reference sequence). The germline V and J ends were trimmed by 4 bases and 4 bases, with 20 bases remaining between them. This CDR3 comprises 16 residues. CDR3 loop: CASSRQGTQSPYEQYF. CDR3 in DNA: TGTGCCAGTAGTAGGCAGGGGACACAGTCACCATACGAGCAGTACTTC.

There are many counts of this clonotype. The CDR3 bases are TGTGCCAGCAGTTTAGAGCTTACAAACCCTATCTCTGGAAACACCATATATTTT. It encodes CASSLELTNPISGNTIYF. This chain uses TRBV28 with TRBJ1-3; no reliable D call. The V end was cut by 2 bases, the J end by 0 bases, with 17 bases between. Germline V gene sequence: CDR1 MDHEN, CDR2 SYDVKM. The length of the CDR3 is 18 residues.

This clonotype was seen many times. The rearrangement links TRBV19 to TRBJ1-2; weak D call: TRBD1 (5 bases). Germline V gives CDR1 LNHDA, CDR2 SQIVND (reference sequence). Trimming stripped 9 bases from V and 1 base from J, with 18 bases between. This CDR3 region has 15 residues. The CDR3 loop reads CASKTGGVHNYGYTF. CDR3 nucleotide sequence: TGTGCCAGCAAAACGGGGGGAGTCCATAACTATGGCTACACCTTC.

This clonotype was recorded at least ten times. This chain links TRBV20-1 with TRBJ2-7; a possible D gene is TRBD1 (5 bases). Looked up from germline, CDR1 is DFQATT and CDR2 is SNEGSKA (reference sequence). V dropped 5 bases and J dropped 4 bases, with 18 bases sitting between them. The length of the CDR3 is 14 residues. DNA for the CDR3: TGCAGTGCTCCCAAGGGCAGGGCTTTGTACGAGCAGTACTTC. Translated: CSAPKGRALYEQYF.

The chain links TRBV15 to TRBJ2-4, with D perhaps matching TRBD1 (6 bases). Germline V CDR1 and CDR2: LNHNV, YYDKDF (reference sequence). Trimming took 4 bases from V and 9 from J, leaving 16 bases between them. The CDR3 is 14 amino acids. The CDR3 loop is CATSTRQAVGIQYF. The CDR3 region has the DNA TGTGCCACCAGCACTCGACAGGCCGTCGGCATTCAGTACTTC.

This clonotype has only a few counts. The chain carries TRBV6-1 and TRBJ1-1; D ambiguous. Germline V gene lookup returns CDR1 MNHNS and CDR2 SASEGT. V was shortened by 6 bases and J by 2 bases, with 13 bases between the two germline ends. The CDR3 contains 14 residues. CDR3 amino acids: CASRVRTGNTEAFF. In nucleotides, the CDR3 is TGTGCCAGCAGAGTTAGGACGGGAAACACTGAAGCTTTCTTT.

The CDR3: CASSRTPAAFF. The CDR3 DNA follows: TGTGCCAGCAGCCGAACCCCCGCAGCTTTCTTT. The chain couples TRBV6-1 to TRBJ1-1; the D is unclear. This CDR3 comprises 11 residues. Germline CDR1 is MNHNS and CDR2 is SASEGT. V dropped 6 bases and J dropped 10 bases, with 12 bases sitting between them.

This clonotype was detected ten times or more. The V and J genes are TRBV7-9 and TRBJ1-1, with D possibly TRBD1 on 5 matching bases. Germline CDR1 SEHNR, CDR2 FQNEAQ (reference sequence). This CDR3 spans 12 amino acids. Deletions cut 7 bases from V and 4 bases from J, with 10 bases between. The CDR3 nucleotides read TGTGCCAGCACCCGGGGCCCCACTGAAGCTTTCTTT. Translated: CASTRGPTEAFF.

At least ten counts were recorded for this clonotype. The rearrangement uses TRBV7-8 and TRBJ1-1, with D maybe TRBD1 (5 bases). Germline V lookup: CDR1 SGHVS, CDR2 FQNEAQ. Deletions cut 4 bases from V and 0 bases from J, with 18 bases between. The CDR3 sequence is 17 residues long. The CDR3 sequence: CASSYRQFPSMNTEAFF. DNA of the CDR3: TGTGCCAGCAGCTATCGACAGTTTCCCAGCATGAACACTGAAGCTTTCTTT.

The table lists this clonotype with many counts. The chain recombines TRBV20-1 with TRBJ2-5; TRBD2 is a possible D gene (6 bases). The germline V and J ends were trimmed by 6 bases and 0 bases, with 14 bases remaining between them. The CDR3 covers 14 residues. Germline V gives CDR1 DFQATT, CDR2 SNEGSKA (reference sequence). The CDR3 reads CSAEGQGYQETQYF. The CDR3 nucleotides are TGCAGTGCGGAGGGTCAGGGATACCAAGAGACCCAGTACTTC.

This clonotype was seen ten or more times. The CDR3 does not close with the conserved phenylalanine or tryptophan, likely indicating a read error. The V call is TRBV28, the J call TRBJ2-7, with D possibly called TRBD1 or TRBD2 (5 bases each). This CDR3 has 13 amino acids. CDR1 and CDR2 from the germline V gene are MDHEN and SYDVKM. Trimming removed 10 bases from V and 0 bases from J, with 13 bases in between. The CDR3 bases are TGTGCCACCGGGACCACGACCTCCTACGAGCAGTACCTC. This encodes CATGTTTSYEQYL.

In this sample, this clonotype turned up once. The genes are TRBV12-5 and TRBJ2-5; the D gene is possibly TRBD2 (7 bases). The CDR3 loop spans 17 amino acids. Germline CDR1 and CDR2: LGHNT and FRNRAP. V was pared by 0 bases and J by 5 bases, with 19 bases between. The CDR3 here is CASGLVLGGFSGETQYF. CDR3 nucleotides: TGTGCTAGTGGTTTGGTACTCGGGGGCTTTAGCGGGGAGACCCAGTACTTC.

This clonotype has a count of ten or more. CDR3 coding DNA: TGTGCCACCAGTGAGGCGACAGGGAGTGAAAATCAGCCCCAGCATTTT. It codes for CATSEATGSENQPQHF. J is TRBJ1-5 and V is TRBV24-1; 7 bases align to TRBD1. J was trimmed by 4 bases and V by 4 bases; bases with no gene match: 9. The CDR3 is 16 residues long. Germline V CDR1 and CDR2: KGHDR, SFDVKD.